The 4 T cell receptor beta chains below all came from one sample that was sequenced in a study of control samples from healthy donors and cancer patients. The repertoire was sequenced with immunoSEQ multiplex PCR; TCRdb's copy has only in-frame clones and lacks some. This sample has some 150,000 clones; 75% to 95% occur once, and the top ten carry about 3.2%. The sequenced sample was blood. These receptors were obtained from a young man in good health.

J is TRBJ1-1 and V is TRBV28; D call uncertain. Germline loops: CDR1 MDHEN, CDR2 SYDVKM. Between the trimmed V and J ends, which lost 7 bases and 3 bases, there was a span of 12 bases. This CDR3 contains 13 residues. In DNA, the CDR3 is TGTGCCAGCAATGGATTGTCGGACACTGAAGCTTTCTTT. Translated: CASNGLSDTEAFF.

V gene TRBV12-3 or TRBV12-4 combines with J gene TRBJ2-7, with D maybe TRBD1 (6 bases). The CDR3 runs 13 residues. V lost 3 bases and J lost 2, with 8 bases in between. CDR3 residues: CASSLGATYEQYF. The CDR3, as DNA: TGTGCCAGCAGTTTGGGGGCCACCTACGAGCAGTACTTC.

The gene calls are TRBV9 and TRBJ1-1; maybe TRBD1 (5 bases). This CDR3 has 15 residues. CDR1 is SGDLS, CDR2 YYNGEE, per germline. The V end was cut by 4 bases, the J end by 0 bases, with 13 bases between. CDR3 in DNA: TGTGCCAGCAGCCCCCCCTTAGGGGTGAACACTGAAGCTTTCTTT. Translated: CASSPPLGVNTEAFF.

The CDR3 reads CASSRAVNNSPLHF. The CDR3, as DNA: TGTGCCAGCAGCCGGGCAGTAAATAATTCACCCCTCCACTTT. The chain joins TRBV6-5 to TRBJ1-6, with no clear D. Trimming cost V 6 bases and J 5 bases, with 11 bases left between them. Germline lookup yields CDR1 MNHEY and CDR2 SVGAGI. The CDR3 length is 14 residues.